This TCR beta chain came from a study of cytomegalovirus exposure and HLA in healthy donors (dated by TCRdb to about 2017). In terms of the full investigation: An earlier analysis of roughly 610 of the donors reported 276 Gb of sequence data and 117 million unique TCR beta sequences obtained from about 170 million T cells. An early release covering roughly 600 HLA-typed donors comprised approximately 290 gigabases of sequencing data and tens of millions of unique TCR sequences. Among the roughly 390 genotyped donors, roughly 80% belonged to the genetic ancestry cluster associated with self-reported Caucasian donors. The study was designed to test whether signatures of past pathogen exposure could be identified by cataloging public T cell receptors. Using immunosequencing, the study profiled T cell repertoires from 640 or so subjects and related those repertoires to cytomegalovirus serostatus. In addition to the first cohort of 666 subjects, a separate validation cohort of approximately 120 different subjects was used. High-throughput TCR immunosequencing, statistical association of individual TCRs with disease status, and machine learning were combined to predict cytomegalovirus infection status. A later analysis re-examined previously published TCR beta repertoires from just over 650 donors and added high-resolution HLA genotyping to investigate patterns of TCR occurrence. The later analysis used no new phenotypic data to find candidate immune exposures, relying instead on TCR beta sequences and their occurrence across donors. An earlier analysis of 587 of the donors used high-throughput TCR beta sequencing to judge whether each TCR beta V gene segment behaved as functional or pseudogenic. Alongside the repertoire data, information on donor age, sex, ethnicity and CMV serostatus was compiled. A later genetic analysis took genome-wide SNP genotypes for about 55% of the roughly 670 donors and used that subset as a discovery cohort. All discovery cohort repertoires had been generated using a single sequencing platform. HLA typing covered class I and class II loci at four-digit resolution. Typing coverage varied by locus: roughly 629-630 donors for A, B, C, DRB1 and DQB1; approximately 500 for DQA1; approximately 570 for DPA1; fewer than 480 for DPB1. Because of strong linkage in the cohort, 4 to 6 DR-DQ haplotypes were treated as single units for association and clustering. Among about 400 genotyped donors of the cohort, an average of about 220,000 unique TCR beta nucleotide sequences was sequenced per donor, of which 15% to 20% were non-productive. Study-level results and caveats: Roughly uniform sequencing depth across donors was assumed in presence/absence analyses, although this assumption may not hold. The authors suggested that the approach could potentially be extended to other disease states and immunological phenotypes. In a later analysis, HLA-associated TCR beta chains were found to be more clonally expanded and to have lower generation probabilities than equally common non-associated chains. In a later analysis, around 15,000 TCR beta sequences were associated with specific HLA alleles at a false discovery rate of 0.05. A group of highly shared sequence variants was considered likely to be a technical artifact of the sequencing pipeline. CMV serostatus was the only immune exposure information available for the cohort. Most TCR sequences were seen in very few donors, while some public TCRs were found in many individuals. In an earlier analysis of about 540 of the donors, most TCR beta V segments were observed in productive rearrangements about 90% or about 30% of the time, broadly matching IMGT annotations. A further reported finding was that TCR beta sequences accurately predicted the HLA-A and HLA-B alleles for most subjects in the first cohort. Because counts were too low, 15 or so rarely observed V segments, including chromosome 9 orphons, were excluded from the earlier analysis of 500 to 700 of the donors. Correlated functional status among segregating V segments might reflect linkage disequilibrium, but an unknown experimental factor could not be ruled out. Only TCR beta chains were sequenced in this cohort, and the absence of alpha or paired-chain data limited detectable features. A later analysis found that most CMV-associated TCR beta chains appeared HLA-restricted, with HLA associations seemingly driven largely by CMV exposure. When HLA alleles, especially DR and DQ, strongly co-occurred, attributing TCR associations to individual alleles was difficult. A later genetic analysis reported fewer N-insertions in productive TCRs among donors in an Asian-associated ancestry cluster than the approximately 700-donor mean. Several of the top co-occurrence clusters appeared to be linked to parvovirus B19, influenza, CMV and Epstein-Barr virus, according to a later analysis. Some IMGT-functional V segments, including TRBV6-2 and TRBV6-3, could not be distinguished by the 87-base-pair reads and were therefore excluded. In vitro tests confirmed that three of the cytomegalovirus-associated TCR beta chains recognize cytomegalovirus antigens. HLA typing was unavailable for some donors at each locus, so association tests used only the typed subset. The classifier was reported to diagnose cytomegalovirus status with high specificity and sensitivity in both the original and validation cohorts. An association between a missense DCLRE1C variant and V-gene and J-gene trimming of TCR beta chains was found in a later genetic analysis and replicated in an independent cohort. A later analysis found that TCR association rates varied across HLA loci, with DRB1 alleles showing the most associated TCRs and HLA-C alleles the fewest. In the study, some 160 TCR beta chains were listed as associated with cytomegalovirus.

CDR1 is given as SGHTA and CDR2 as FQGNSA, both from the germline V gene. The CDR3 covers 16 residues, taking in both the cysteine and the phenylalanine. Only the CDR3 DNA stays, 48 bases, in frame from base 1. In total, about 650 healthy bone marrow donors made up the cohort. At the time of sampling, all cohort members were nominally healthy, though unrecorded immune exposures were likely present. The donor tested CMV seropositive, placing the donor among the 250 to 350 seropositive members of the cohort. A peripheral blood sample was provided by each donor, and peripheral blood mononuclear cells were used for TCR beta sequencing. The Qiagen DNeasy Blood Extraction Kit was used to extract genomic DNA from the blood cell samples. Concerning this clone itself: This clone's antigen is unknown. The junction shows a germline mismatch at one end, possibly a read error.

Receptors were amplified or captured by the immunoSEQ multiplex PCR assay. The multiplex PCR relied on a mix of 60 forward primers for TCR Vbeta segments and 13 reverse primers for TCR Jbeta segments. Amplification of the CDR3 region of rearranged TCR beta genes was performed with a multiplex PCR assay on genomic DNA. On the Illumina HiSeq System, the amplified TCR beta libraries were sequenced as 87-base-pair reads. The source study handled its data this way. A later analysis tallied 75 million to 85 million unique TCR beta chains across the 700 or so repertoires, and some 10 million of those chains were shared by two or more donors. To remove PCR and sequencing errors, raw reads were error-corrected and collapsed into unique sequences using a nearest-neighbor algorithm that merged closely related sequences. CDR3 sequences were aligned to IMGT reference sequences to assign V, D and J gene segments. For a sequence to be retained, at least a six-nucleotide match to both a V gene segment and a J gene segment was required. A rearrangement was called productive if the CDR3 had no stop codons and remained in frame with V and J, and every other rearrangement was called non-productive. CDR3 was defined by IMGT convention, running from the second conserved V-encoded cysteine to the conserved J-encoded phenylalanine. The earlier analysis of a few hundred of the donors excluded sequences that lacked an unambiguous match to a single V gene segment. In an earlier analysis of about 590 of the donors, a V segment was called functional when productive rearrangements were above 56.7%, and segregating when the standard deviation between donors exceeded 5%. To diagnose cytomegalovirus status from the catalog of TCR beta chain sequences, a statistical classification framework was built. In a later analysis, V and J genes were assigned by comparing TCR nucleotide sequences against IMGT/GENE-DB human TR gene sequences. Using the TCRdist pipeline, a later analysis assigned CDR3 sequences along with most-parsimonious VDJ recombination scenarios. A later analysis defined each TCR beta chain by its CDR3 amino acid sequence plus V-gene family, and excluded reads lacking a unique V-gene family. To address suspected cross-contamination and a sequencing artifact, a later analysis removed roughly 640 highly shared, low-generation-probability nucleotide sequences. A later analysis calculated a clonal expansion index for each public chain from normalized within-repertoire ranks of inferred template counts. Generation probabilities in a later analysis came from a VDJ recombination model fitted to out-of-frame rearrangements, and those results were checked against IGoR. Hypergeometric tests were used in a later analysis to score TCR-TCR, TCR-HLA and TCR-CMV co-occurrence, with a repertoire-size bias correction applied to the TCR pairs. False discovery rates were estimated in a later analysis by permuting HLA or CMV assignments 20 times. A later analysis grouped co-occurring TCRs with DBSCAN, adding TCRdist sequence similarity when clustering within HLA-allele-positive subsets. Repertoires with fewer than 30,000 or more than 120,000 public chains were left out of co-occurrence clustering, as were a handful of repertoires with anomalous nucleotide sharing. TCRdb carries this immuneACCESS record with in-frame sequences only. Its versions omit some clonotypes, under half of them owing to an unresolved V gene in the studies checked, with the rest unexplained. V, J and clone size reflect that table, while D and trimming were determined from the DNA. The sample has over 150,000 clones on record, 65% to 90% of them singletons. The top ten clonotypes cover about 10% of the sample.

This receptor was taken from a man in his fifties in good health and CMV-seropositive. In this chain, TRBV7-2 is recombined with TRBJ2-1; no D gene can be assigned with confidence. Sequences were obtained from PBMCs. DNA sequence: TGTGCCAACAGCTTAGTGGGTGCGGAAACCTTCAATGAGCAGTTCTTC. Its protein is CANSLVGAETFNEQFF.